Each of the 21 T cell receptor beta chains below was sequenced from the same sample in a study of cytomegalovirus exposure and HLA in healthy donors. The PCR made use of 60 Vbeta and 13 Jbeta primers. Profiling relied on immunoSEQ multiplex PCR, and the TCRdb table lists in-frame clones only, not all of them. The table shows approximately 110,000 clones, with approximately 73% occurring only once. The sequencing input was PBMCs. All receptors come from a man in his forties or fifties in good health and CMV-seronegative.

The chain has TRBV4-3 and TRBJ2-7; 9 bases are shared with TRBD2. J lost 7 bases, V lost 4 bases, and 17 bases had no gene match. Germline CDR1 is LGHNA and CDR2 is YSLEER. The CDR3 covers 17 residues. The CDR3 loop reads CASSPESTSGSGGEQYF. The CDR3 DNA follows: TGCGCCAGCAGCCCAGAGTCGACTAGCGGTTCCGGAGGGGAGCAGTACTTC.

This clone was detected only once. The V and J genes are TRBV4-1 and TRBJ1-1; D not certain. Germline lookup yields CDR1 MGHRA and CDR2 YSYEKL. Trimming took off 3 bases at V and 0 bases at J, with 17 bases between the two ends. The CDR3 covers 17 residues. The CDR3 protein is CASSHPEWSGLNTEAFF. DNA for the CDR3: TGCGCCAGCAGCCATCCGGAGTGGTCGGGTCTGAACACTGAAGCTTTCTTT.

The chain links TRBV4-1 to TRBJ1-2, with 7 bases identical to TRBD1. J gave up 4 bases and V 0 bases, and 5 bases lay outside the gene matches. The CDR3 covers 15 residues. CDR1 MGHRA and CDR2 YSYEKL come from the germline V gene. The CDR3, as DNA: TGCGCCAGCAGCCAAGACCGGGGACAGCGCTATGGCTACACCTTC. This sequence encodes CASSQDRGQRYGYTF.

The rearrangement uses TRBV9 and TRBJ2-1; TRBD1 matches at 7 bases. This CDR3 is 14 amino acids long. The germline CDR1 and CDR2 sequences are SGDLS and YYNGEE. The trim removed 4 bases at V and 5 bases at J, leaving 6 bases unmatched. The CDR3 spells CASSLQQGNNEQFF. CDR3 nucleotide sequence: TGTGCCAGCAGCCTACAACAGGGGAACAATGAGCAGTTCTTC. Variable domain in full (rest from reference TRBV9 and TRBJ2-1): DSGVTQTPKHLITATGQRVTLRCSPRSGDLSVYWYQQSLDQGLQFLIQYYNGEERAKGNILERFSAQQFPDLHSELNLSSLELGDSALYFCASSLQQGNNEQFFGPGTRLTVL.

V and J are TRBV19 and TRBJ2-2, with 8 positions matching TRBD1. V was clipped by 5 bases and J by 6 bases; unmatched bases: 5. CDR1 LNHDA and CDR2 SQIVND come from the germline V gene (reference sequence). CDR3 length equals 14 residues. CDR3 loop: CASSEQGEAGELFF. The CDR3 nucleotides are TGTGCCAGTAGTGAACAGGGGGAGGCCGGGGAGCTGTTTTTT.

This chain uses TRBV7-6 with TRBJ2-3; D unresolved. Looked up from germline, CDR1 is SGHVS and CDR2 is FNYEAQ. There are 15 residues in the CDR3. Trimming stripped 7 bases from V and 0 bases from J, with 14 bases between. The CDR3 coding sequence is TGTGCCAGCACCGTCGGGTATGGAAGCACAGATACGCAGTATTTT. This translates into CASTVGYGSTDTQYF.

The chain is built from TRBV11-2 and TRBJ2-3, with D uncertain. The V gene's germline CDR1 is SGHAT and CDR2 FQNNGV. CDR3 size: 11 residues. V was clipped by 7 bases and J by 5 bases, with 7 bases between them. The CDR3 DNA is TGTGCCAGCACCTTCGGAGATACGCAGTATTTT. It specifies CASTFGDTQYF.

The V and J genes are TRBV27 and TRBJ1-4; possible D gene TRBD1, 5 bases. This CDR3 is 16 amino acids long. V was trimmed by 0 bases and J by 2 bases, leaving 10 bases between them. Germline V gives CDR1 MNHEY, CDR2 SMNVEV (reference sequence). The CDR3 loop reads CASSLSVGGTNEKLFF. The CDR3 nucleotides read TGTGCCAGCAGTTTATCAGTCGGGGGGACTAATGAAAAACTGTTTTTT.

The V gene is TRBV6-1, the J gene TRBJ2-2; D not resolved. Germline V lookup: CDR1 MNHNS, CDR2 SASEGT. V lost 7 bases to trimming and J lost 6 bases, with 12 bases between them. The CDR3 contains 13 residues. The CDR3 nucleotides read TGTGCCAGCACGTCATCGGGTTCCGGGGAGCTGTTTTTT. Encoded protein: CASTSSGSGELFF.

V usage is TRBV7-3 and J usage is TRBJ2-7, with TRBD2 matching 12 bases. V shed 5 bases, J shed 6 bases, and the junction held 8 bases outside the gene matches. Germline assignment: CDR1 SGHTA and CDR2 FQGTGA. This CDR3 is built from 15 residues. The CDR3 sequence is CASSAASGGAVEQYF. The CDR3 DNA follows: TGTGCCAGCAGCGCCGCTAGCGGGGGGGCCGTCGAGCAGTACTTC. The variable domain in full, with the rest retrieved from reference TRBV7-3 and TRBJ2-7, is GAGVSQTPSNKVTEKGKYVELRCDPISGHTALYWYRQSLGQGPEFLIYFQGTGAADDSGLPNDRFFAVRPEGSVSTLKIQRTERGDSAVYLCASSAASGGAVEQYFGPGTRLTVT.

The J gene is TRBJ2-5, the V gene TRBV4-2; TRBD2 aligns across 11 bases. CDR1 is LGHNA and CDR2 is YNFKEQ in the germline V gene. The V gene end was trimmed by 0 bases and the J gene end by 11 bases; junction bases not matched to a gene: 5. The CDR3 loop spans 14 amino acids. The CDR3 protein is CASSQELAGDQQYF. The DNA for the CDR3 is TGTGCCAGCAGCCAAGAACTAGCGGGGGATCAGCAGTACTTC.

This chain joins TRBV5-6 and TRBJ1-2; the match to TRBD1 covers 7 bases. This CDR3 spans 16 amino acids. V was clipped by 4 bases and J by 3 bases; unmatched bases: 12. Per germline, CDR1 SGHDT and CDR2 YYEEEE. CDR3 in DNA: TGTGCCAGCAGCGCTGGGACAGAATCGTCCGACTATGGCTACACCTTC. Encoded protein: CASSAGTESSDYGYTF.

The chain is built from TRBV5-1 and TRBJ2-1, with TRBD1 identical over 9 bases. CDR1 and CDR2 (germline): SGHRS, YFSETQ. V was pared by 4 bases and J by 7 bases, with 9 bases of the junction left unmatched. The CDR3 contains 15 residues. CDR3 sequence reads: CASSAPGQGSNEQFF. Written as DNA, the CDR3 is TGCGCCAGCAGCGCTCCGGGACAGGGATCGAATGAGCAGTTCTTC. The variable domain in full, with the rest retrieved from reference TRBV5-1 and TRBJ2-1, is KAGVTQTPRYLIKTRGQQVTLSCSPISGHRSVSWYQQTPGQGLQFLFEYFSETQRNKGNFPGRFSGRQFSNSRSEMNVSTLELGDSALYLCASSAPGQGSNEQFFGPGTRLTVL.

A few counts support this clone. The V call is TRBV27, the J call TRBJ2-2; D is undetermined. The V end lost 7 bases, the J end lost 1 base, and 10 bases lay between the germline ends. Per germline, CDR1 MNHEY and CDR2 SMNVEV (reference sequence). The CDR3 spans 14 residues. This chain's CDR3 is CASIDNWNTGELFF. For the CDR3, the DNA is TGTGCCAGCATCGATAACTGGAACACCGGGGAGCTGTTTTTT.

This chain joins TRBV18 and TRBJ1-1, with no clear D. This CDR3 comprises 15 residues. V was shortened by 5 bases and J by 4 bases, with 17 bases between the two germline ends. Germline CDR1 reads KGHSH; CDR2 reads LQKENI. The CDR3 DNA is TGTGCCAGCTCAACCCGATCTAGTGAAGGCACTGAAGCTTTCTTT. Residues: CASSTRSSEGTEAFF.

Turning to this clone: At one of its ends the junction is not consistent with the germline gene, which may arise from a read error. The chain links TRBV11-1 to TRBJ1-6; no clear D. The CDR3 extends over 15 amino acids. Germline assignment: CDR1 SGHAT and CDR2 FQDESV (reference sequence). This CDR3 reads CASRRDIGRGSPFHF. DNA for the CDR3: TGTGCCAGCAGACGGGATATTGGACGGGGTTCACCCTTCCACTTT.

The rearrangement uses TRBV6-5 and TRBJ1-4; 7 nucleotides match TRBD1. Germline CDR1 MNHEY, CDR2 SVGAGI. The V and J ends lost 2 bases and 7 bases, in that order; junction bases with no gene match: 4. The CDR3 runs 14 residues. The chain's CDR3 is CASSYTGVGEKLFF. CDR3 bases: TGTGCCAGCAGTTACACAGGGGTTGGTGAAAAACTGTTTTTT.

The CDR3 here is CASSLTKNTGELFF. In nucleotides, the CDR3 is TGTGCCAGCAGCCTTACAAAGAACACCGGGGAGCTGTTTTTT. This chain connects TRBV7-9 to TRBJ2-2, with no clear D. The V end was cut by 5 bases, the J end by 1 base, with 8 bases between. Germline V gene sequence: CDR1 SEHNR, CDR2 FQNEAQ (reference sequence). The CDR3 sequence is 14 residues long.

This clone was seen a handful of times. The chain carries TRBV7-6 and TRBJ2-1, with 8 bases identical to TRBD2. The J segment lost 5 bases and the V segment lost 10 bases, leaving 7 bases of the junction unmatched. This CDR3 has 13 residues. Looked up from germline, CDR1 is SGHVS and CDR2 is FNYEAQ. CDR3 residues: CATRGGVDNEQFF. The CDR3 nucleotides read TGTGCCACCCGGGGGGGAGTTGACAATGAGCAGTTCTTC.

The CDR3 sequence: CASSLQGTGANVLTF. Written as DNA, the CDR3 is TGTGCCAGCAGCCTGCAGGGAACTGGGGCCAACGTCCTGACTTTC. This chain connects TRBV7-3 to TRBJ2-6, with D possibly being TRBD1 (5 bases). CDR3 size: 15 residues. Germline-derived CDR1 and CDR2 are SGHTA and FQGTGA. The V gene lost 5 bases and the J gene lost 2 bases, with 10 bases spanning the gap.

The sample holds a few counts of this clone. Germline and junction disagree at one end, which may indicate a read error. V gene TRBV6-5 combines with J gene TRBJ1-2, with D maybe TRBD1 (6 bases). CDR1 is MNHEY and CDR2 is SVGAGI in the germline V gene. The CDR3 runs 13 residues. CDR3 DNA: TGTGCCAGCAGTCCCTTACAGGGCTTTGGCTACCCCTTC. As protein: CASSPLQGFGYPF.